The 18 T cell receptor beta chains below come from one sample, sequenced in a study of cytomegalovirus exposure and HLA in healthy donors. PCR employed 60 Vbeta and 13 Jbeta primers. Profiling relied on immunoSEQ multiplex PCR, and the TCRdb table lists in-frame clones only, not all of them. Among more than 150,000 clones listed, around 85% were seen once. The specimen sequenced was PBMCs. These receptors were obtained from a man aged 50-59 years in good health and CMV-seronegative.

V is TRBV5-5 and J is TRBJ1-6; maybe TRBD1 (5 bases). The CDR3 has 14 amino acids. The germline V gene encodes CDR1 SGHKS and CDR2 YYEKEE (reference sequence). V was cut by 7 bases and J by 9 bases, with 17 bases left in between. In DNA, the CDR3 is TGTGCCAGCTCCCGTGGGGGGGGAATTTCACCCCTCCACTTT. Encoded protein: CASSRGGGISPLHF.

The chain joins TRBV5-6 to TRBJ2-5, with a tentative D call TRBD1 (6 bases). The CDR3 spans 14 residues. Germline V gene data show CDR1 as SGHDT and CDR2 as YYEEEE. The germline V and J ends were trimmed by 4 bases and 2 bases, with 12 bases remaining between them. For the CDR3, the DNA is TGTGCCAGCAGCGATAGGACAGTTCAAGAGACCCAGTACTTC. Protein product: CASSDRTVQETQYF.

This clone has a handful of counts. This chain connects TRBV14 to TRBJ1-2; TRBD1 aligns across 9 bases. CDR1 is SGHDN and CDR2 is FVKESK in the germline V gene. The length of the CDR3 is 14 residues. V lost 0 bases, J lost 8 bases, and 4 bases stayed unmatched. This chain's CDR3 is CASSQDTGGTGYTF. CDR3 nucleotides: TGTGCCAGCAGCCAAGACACAGGGGGCACGGGCTACACCTTC.

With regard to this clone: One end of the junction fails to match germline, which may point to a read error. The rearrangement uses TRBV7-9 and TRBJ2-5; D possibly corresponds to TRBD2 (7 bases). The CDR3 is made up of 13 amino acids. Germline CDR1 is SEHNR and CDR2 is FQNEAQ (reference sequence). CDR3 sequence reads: CSSSAQGGETQYF. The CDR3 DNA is TGTTCCAGCAGCGCACAGGGAGGGGAGACCCAGTACTTC.

CDR3 region: CASSVDLAGNTGELFF. For the CDR3, the DNA is TGTGCCAGCAGCGTAGATCTAGCGGGGAACACCGGGGAGCTGTTTTTT. The chain employs TRBV9 and TRBJ2-2; TRBD2 matches 8 bases. Trimming cost V 0 bases and J 1 base; bases outside gene matches: 2. The germline V gene has CDR1 SGDLS and CDR2 YYNGEE. The CDR3 is made up of 16 amino acids.

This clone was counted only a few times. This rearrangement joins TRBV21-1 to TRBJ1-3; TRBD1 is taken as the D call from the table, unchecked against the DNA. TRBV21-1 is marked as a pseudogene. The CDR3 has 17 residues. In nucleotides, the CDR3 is TGTGCCAGCAGCATCTTCCCCAGGGGTAGGTCTGGAAACACCATATATTTT. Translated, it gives CASSIFPRGRSGNTIYF.

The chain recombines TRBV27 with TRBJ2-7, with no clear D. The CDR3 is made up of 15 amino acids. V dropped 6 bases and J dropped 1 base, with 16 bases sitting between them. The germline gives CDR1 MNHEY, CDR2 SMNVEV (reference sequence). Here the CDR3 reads CASSLHLEASYEQYF. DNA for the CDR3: TGTGCCAGCAGCCTTCACTTAGAGGCTTCCTACGAGCAGTACTTC.

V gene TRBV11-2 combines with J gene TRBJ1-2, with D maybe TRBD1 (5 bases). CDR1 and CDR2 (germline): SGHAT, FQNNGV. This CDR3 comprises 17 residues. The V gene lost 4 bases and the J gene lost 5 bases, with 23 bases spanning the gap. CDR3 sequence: CASSSNRGPGKNYGYTF. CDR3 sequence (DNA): TGTGCCAGCAGCTCCAATCGTGGGCCAGGGAAAAATTATGGCTACACCTTC.

CDR3 DNA: TGTGCCAGCAGCTTGGAAACAGGGGGTCGCACTGAAGCTTTCTTT. This encodes CASSLETGGRTEAFF. This sequence joins TRBV5-5 and TRBJ1-1, with TRBD1 identical over 8 bases. The germline V gene has CDR1 SGHKS and CDR2 YYEKEE (reference sequence). The CDR3 has 15 amino acids. V dropped 0 bases and J dropped 4; count of bases not matched to a gene: 5.

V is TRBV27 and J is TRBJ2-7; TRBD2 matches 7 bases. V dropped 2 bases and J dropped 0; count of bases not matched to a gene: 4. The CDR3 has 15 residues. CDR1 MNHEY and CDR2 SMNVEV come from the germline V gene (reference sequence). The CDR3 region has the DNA TGTGCCAGCAGTTTACAGGGCGGGAGCTCCTACGAGCAGTACTTC. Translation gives CASSLQGGSSYEQYF.

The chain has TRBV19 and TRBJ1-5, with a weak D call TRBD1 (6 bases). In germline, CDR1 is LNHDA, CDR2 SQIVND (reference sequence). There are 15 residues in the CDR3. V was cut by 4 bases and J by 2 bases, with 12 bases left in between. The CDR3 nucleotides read TGTGCCAGTAGTACGGACAGCCTTGGCAATCAGCCCCAGCATTTT. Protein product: CASSTDSLGNQPQHF.

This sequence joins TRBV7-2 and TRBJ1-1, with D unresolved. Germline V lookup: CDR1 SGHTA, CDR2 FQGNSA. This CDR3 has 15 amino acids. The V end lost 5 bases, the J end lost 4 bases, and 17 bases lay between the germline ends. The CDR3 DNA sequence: TGTGCCAGCAGCGCTGGACTACCCACGGGCACTGAAGCTTTCTTT. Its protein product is CASSAGLPTGTEAFF. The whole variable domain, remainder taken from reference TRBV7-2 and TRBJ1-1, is GAGVSQSPSNKVTEKGKDVELRCDPISGHTALYWYRQSLGQGLEFLIYFQGNSAPDKSGLPSDRFSAERTGGSVSTLTIQRTQQEDSAVYLCASSAGLPTGTEAFFGQGTRLTVV.

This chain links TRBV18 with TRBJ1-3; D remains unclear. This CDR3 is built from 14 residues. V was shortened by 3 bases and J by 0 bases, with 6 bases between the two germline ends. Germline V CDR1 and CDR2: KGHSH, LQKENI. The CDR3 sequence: CASSPDYSGNTIYF. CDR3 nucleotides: TGTGCCAGCTCACCGGACTACTCTGGAAACACCATATATTTT.

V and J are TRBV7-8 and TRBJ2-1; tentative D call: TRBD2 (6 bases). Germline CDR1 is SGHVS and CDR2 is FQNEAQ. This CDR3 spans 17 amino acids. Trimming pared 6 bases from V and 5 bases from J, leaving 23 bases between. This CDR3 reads CASSYMGTVQRHNEQFF. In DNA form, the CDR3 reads TGTGCCAGCAGTTATATGGGGACTGTTCAAAGGCACAATGAGCAGTTCTTC. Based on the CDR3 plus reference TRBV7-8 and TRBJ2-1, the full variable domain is GAGVSQSPRYKVAKRGQDVALRCDPISGHVSLFWYQQALGQGPEFLTYFQNEAQLDKSGLPSDRFFAERPEGSVSTLKIQRTQQEDSAVYLCASSYMGTVQRHNEQFFGPGTRLTVL.

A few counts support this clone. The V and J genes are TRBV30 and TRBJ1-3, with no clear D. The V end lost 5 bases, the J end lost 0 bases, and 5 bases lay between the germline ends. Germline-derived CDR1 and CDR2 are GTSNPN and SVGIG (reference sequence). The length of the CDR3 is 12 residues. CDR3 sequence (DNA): TGTGCCTGGGACATCTCTGGAAACACCATATATTTT. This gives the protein CAWDISGNTIYF.

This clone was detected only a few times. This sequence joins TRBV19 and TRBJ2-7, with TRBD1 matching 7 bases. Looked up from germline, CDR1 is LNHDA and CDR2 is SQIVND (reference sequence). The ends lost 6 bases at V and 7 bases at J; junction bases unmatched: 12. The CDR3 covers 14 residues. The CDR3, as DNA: TGTGCCAGTAGACCGGGACAGACCTTAGGGGAGCAGTACTTC. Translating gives CASRPGQTLGEQYF.

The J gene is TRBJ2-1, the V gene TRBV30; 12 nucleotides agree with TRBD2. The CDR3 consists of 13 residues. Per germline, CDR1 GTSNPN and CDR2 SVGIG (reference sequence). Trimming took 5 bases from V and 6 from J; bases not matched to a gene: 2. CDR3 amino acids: CAWSSGGGNEQFF. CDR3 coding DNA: TGTGCCTGGTCTAGCGGGGGGGGCAATGAGCAGTTCTTC.

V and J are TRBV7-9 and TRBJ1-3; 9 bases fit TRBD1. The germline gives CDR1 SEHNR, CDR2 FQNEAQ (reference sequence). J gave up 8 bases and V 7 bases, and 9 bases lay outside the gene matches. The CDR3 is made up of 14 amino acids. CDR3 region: CASTYGDREDTIYF. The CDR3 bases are TGTGCCAGCACCTACGGGGACAGGGAAGACACCATATATTTT.